Listed here are 9 T cell receptor beta chains from one sample, sequenced in a study of CD8 T cells in Susac syndrome. Random hexamers served to reverse transcribe roughly 0.5 to 1 ug RNA. One entry per CDR3 protein results from TCRdb running MiXCR on the immunoSEQ multiplex PCR reads. The sample has roughly 200,000 distinct CDR3 sequences, 85% to 95% seen once. The sequencing sample was made of CD4+ T cells from PBMCs. Receptors were obtained from a human donor in good health.

The rearrangement joins TRBV9 to TRBJ2-7; 11 nucleotides line up with TRBD2. The germline V gene has CDR1 SGDLS and CDR2 YYNGEE. The CDR3 has 13 amino acids. The trim removed 2 bases at V and 6 bases at J, leaving 1 base unmatched. The CDR3 nucleotides are TGTGCCAGCAGCGTTGGGACTAGCGGCGAGCAGTACGTC. Translated, it gives CASSVGTSGEQYV.

This chain joins TRBV14 and TRBJ2-2; no definite D call. From germline, CDR1 is SGHDN and CDR2 FVKESK. V gave up 4 bases and J gave up 5 bases, with 11 bases separating them. The CDR3 has 14 residues. CDR3 nucleotide sequence: TGTGCCAGCAGCCCGCTTACATGGACCGGGGAGCTGTTTTTT. The encoded protein is CASSPLTWTGELFF.

For this clonotype: One end of the junction varies from germline; a read error may be responsible. The rearrangement links TRBV27 to TRBJ2-1; D not certain. Germline V gene data show CDR1 as MNHEY and CDR2 as SMNVEV (reference sequence). The CDR3 runs 12 residues. The CDR3 sequence is CASTSVYDEQFF. The CDR3 DNA reads as TGTGCCAGCACCAGCGTCTACGATGAGCAGTTCTTC.

The V call is TRBV12-3 or TRBV12-4, the J call TRBJ1-1; D possibly corresponds to TRBD1 (5 bases). This CDR3 is 14 amino acids long. Trimming took 2 bases from V and 2 from J, leaving 9 bases between them. The CDR3 DNA is TGTGCCAGCAGTTTATGGCAGGGCAACACTGAAGCTTTCTTT. Translated, it gives CASSLWQGNTEAFF.

The chain recombines TRBV4-3 with TRBJ1-4; D unclear. Trimming removed 1 base from V and 7 bases from J, with 7 bases in between. CDR1 LGHNA and CDR2 YSLEER come from the germline V gene. This CDR3 comprises 13 residues. CDR3 residues: CASSQGSGEKLFF. CDR3 nucleotide sequence: TGCGCCAGCAGCCAAGGTTCGGGTGAAAAACTGTTTTTT.

V gene TRBV20-1 combines with J gene TRBJ1-2; 8 bases are shared with TRBD1. V lost 3 bases and J lost 8; bases outside the gene matches: 5. The CDR3 is made up of 12 amino acids. Looked up from germline, CDR1 is DFQATT and CDR2 is SNEGSKA (reference sequence). CDR3 coding DNA: TGCAGTGCTAGTCAGGGGGCTCGGGGCTACACCTTC. Its protein product is CSASQGARGYTF.

The chain combines TRBV10-3 with TRBJ2-7; TRBD1 aligns across 10 bases. This CDR3 comprises 14 residues. CDR1 is ENHRY and CDR2 is SYGVKD in the germline V gene. Losses at the gene ends were 2 bases for V and 5 bases for J; bases not matched to a gene: 3. DNA for the CDR3: TGTGCCATCAGTGAGACCGGGACAGGGGACGAGCAGTACGTC. Its protein is CAISETGTGDEQYV.

The chain joins TRBV29-1 to TRBJ2-1; 9 nucleotides agree with TRBD2. In germline, CDR1 is SQVTM, CDR2 ANQGSEA. J was trimmed by 10 bases and V by 6 bases; bases with no gene match: 10. This CDR3 region has 13 residues. The CDR3: CSVYSGGTTEQFF. In nucleotides, the CDR3 is TGCAGCGTCTATAGCGGGGGTACGACCGAGCAGTTCTTC.

The rearrangement links TRBV20-1 to TRBJ2-7; 13 nucleotides line up with TRBD2. Trimming took 6 bases from V and 2 from J; bases not matched to a gene: 7. Germline CDR1 and CDR2: DFQATT and SNEGSKA (reference sequence). The CDR3 has 15 residues. This chain's CDR3 is CSAKWGLAGPYEQYF. CDR3 nucleotide sequence: TGCAGTGCAAAATGGGGACTAGCGGGGCCCTACGAGCAGTACTTC.